The 30 T cell receptor beta chains given below trace back to one sample, sequenced in a study of shared T cell receptors in the human thymus (dated by TCRdb to 2020 to 2023). Receptor libraries were prepared by the immunoSEQ multiplex PCR assay. Entries here come from immuneACCESS through TCRdb and include only in-frame sequences with V and J called. Some clones fail to appear in such tables; in the studies checked, an unresolved V gene covers under half of the shortfall, and the cause of the remainder is unknown. The sample profile shows over 450,000 clones; around 78% of them were found once. The ten largest clones add up to about 0.013% of the sample. This sample was shared with a second study, whose subject was human thymus T cells.

Sequencing was done on a sample of thymocytes. The receptors stem from a boy younger than two with a congenital heart defect. Donor details come from another sample of the same person, matched by shared clones.

V and J are TRBV15 and TRBJ1-2; tentative D call: TRBD1 (6 bases). Germline V gene sequence: CDR1 LNHNV, CDR2 YYDKDF (reference sequence). V lost 0 bases and J lost 5, with 13 bases in between. This CDR3 has 15 residues. The CDR3 region has the DNA TGTGCCACCAGCAGAGATCTAGAACAGGGTTATGGCTACACCTTC. It specifies CATSRDLEQGYGYTF.

This clone has only a few counts. The CDR3 here is CASDRRTEDQPQHF. DNA for the CDR3: TGTGCCAGCGACAGACGGACAGAGGATCAGCCCCAGCATTTT. This chain connects TRBV6-1 to TRBJ1-5; tentative D call: TRBD1 (6 bases). Germline V gives CDR1 MNHNS, CDR2 SASEGT. The germline V and J ends were trimmed by 8 bases and 5 bases, with 16 bases remaining between them. There are 14 residues in the CDR3.

CDR3: CASSPGSGQSSYEQYF. The DNA of the CDR3 is TGTGCCAGCTCACCGGGGTCGGGACAGAGCTCCTACGAGCAGTACTTC. This chain uses TRBV18 with TRBJ2-7; 7 positions match TRBD1. Trimming removed 3 bases from V and 0 bases from J; junction bases left unmatched: 8. Germline V gene lookup returns CDR1 KGHSH and CDR2 LQKENI. CDR3 length: 16 amino acids.

The chain is built from TRBV7-2 and TRBJ2-7; 8 nucleotides agree with TRBD2. The CDR3 runs 15 residues. J was trimmed by 4 bases and V by 4 bases; bases with no gene match: 9. The V gene's germline CDR1 is SGHTA and CDR2 FQGNSA. The CDR3 sequence: CASSSTTSGRYEQYF. The CDR3 region has the DNA TGTGCCAGCAGCTCAACAACCAGCGGGAGATACGAGCAGTACTTC.

CDR3 sequence (DNA): TGTGCCAGCAGCTTATCCGGGACAGGGGGCTTCAACGAGCAGTACTTC. This sequence encodes CASSLSGTGGFNEQYF. The rearrangement links TRBV7-8 to TRBJ2-7; 12 positions agree with TRBD1. This CDR3 has 16 residues. The V gene end was trimmed by 2 bases and the J gene end by 5 bases; junction bases not matched to a gene: 7. Germline assignment: CDR1 SGHVS and CDR2 FQNEAQ.

V gene TRBV15 combines with J gene TRBJ2-1, with 14 positions matching TRBD2. After removal of 1 base from V and 9 bases from J, the junction contained 11 bases not matched to a gene. Germline CDR1 reads LNHNV; CDR2 reads YYDKDF (reference sequence). This CDR3 comprises 18 residues. CDR3 sequence reads: CATSRVGSPTSGRAEQFF. Written as DNA, the CDR3 is TGTGCCACCAGCAGAGTAGGGAGCCCGACTAGCGGGAGGGCTGAGCAGTTCTTC. Supplemented by reference TRBV15 and TRBJ2-1, the full variable domain reads DAMVIQNPRYQVTQFGKPVTLSCSQTLNHNVMYWYQQKSSQAPKLLFHYYDKDFNNEADTPDNFQSRRPNTSFCFLDIRSPGLGDTAMYLCATSRVGSPTSGRAEQFFGPGTRLTVL.

The chain employs TRBV4-3 and TRBJ2-1, with 11 bases matching TRBD2. V was pared by 1 base and J by 4 bases, with 3 bases of the junction left unmatched. CDR1 and CDR2 (germline): LGHNA, YSLEER. CDR3 length: 16 amino acids. CDR3 amino acids: CASSQVPSGGYNEQFF. The CDR3 bases are TGCGCCAGCAGCCAAGTTCCTAGCGGGGGGTACAATGAGCAGTTCTTC.

The rearrangement uses TRBV7-9 and TRBJ2-7; the D gene is possibly TRBD1 (6 bases). This CDR3 region has 12 residues. V was cut by 2 bases and J by 12 bases, with 14 bases left in between. The germline V gene has CDR1 SEHNR and CDR2 FQNEAQ (reference sequence). CDR3 bases: TGTGCCAGCAGCTTATGGGACAAGGGACGGTACTTC. It yields the protein CASSLWDKGRYF.

The chain links TRBV7-9 to TRBJ1-3; the D gene is possibly TRBD1 (5 bases). CDR3 length: 16 residues. The V gene lost 0 bases and the J gene lost 2 bases, with 11 bases spanning the gap. Germline V gives CDR1 SEHNR, CDR2 FQNEAQ (reference sequence). CDR3 protein: CASSLASKGAGNTIYF. The CDR3 region has the DNA TGTGCCAGCAGCTTAGCTTCCAAAGGGGCTGGAAACACCATATATTTT. Full variable domain (outside the CDR3, taken from reference TRBV7-9 and TRBJ1-3): DTGVSQNPRHKITKRGQNVTFRCDPISEHNRLYWYRQTLGQGPEFLTYFQNEAQLEKSRLLSDRFSAERPKGSFSTLEIQRTEQGDSAMYLCASSLASKGAGNTIYFGEGSWLTVV.

V and J are TRBV5-1 and TRBJ1-1; the D is unclear. CDR1 is SGHRS and CDR2 is YFSETQ in the germline V gene. The CDR3 is 15 residues long. V dropped 4 bases and J dropped 1 base, with 14 bases sitting between them. The CDR3 DNA is TGCGCCAGCAGCGACCGGCAGGTACCGAACACTGAAGCTTTCTTT. Amino acids: CASSDRQVPNTEAFF.

The CDR3 reads CASSFLWVRSFSNTGELFF. CDR3 DNA sequence: TGCGCCAGCAGCTTCCTGTGGGTCAGGTCCTTTTCGAACACCGGGGAGCTGTTTTTT. The chain combines TRBV5-1 with TRBJ2-2, with D hard to call. This CDR3 spans 19 amino acids. V gave up 2 bases and J gave up 0 bases, with 20 bases separating them. Germline V CDR1 and CDR2: SGHRS, YFSETQ.

The chain links TRBV7-2 to TRBJ2-3; 9 bases are a match to TRBD2. Germline V gene sequence: CDR1 SGHTA, CDR2 FQGNSA. This CDR3 spans 17 amino acids. The ends lost 1 base at V and 0 bases at J; junction bases unmatched: 5. CDR3 protein: CASSLGGTSPSTDTQYF. The CDR3 region has the DNA TGTGCCAGCAGCTTAGGGGGGACTAGCCCTAGCACAGATACGCAGTATTTT.

This sequence joins TRBV30 and TRBJ1-2, with 7 bases matching TRBD1. The CDR3 length is 14 residues. In germline, CDR1 is GTSNPN, CDR2 SVGIG (reference sequence). Trimming at V came to 2 bases and at J to 7 bases, leaving 10 bases not matched to a gene. Here the CDR3 reads CAWSWTGETCGYTF. The CDR3 nucleotides are TGTGCCTGGAGTTGGACAGGCGAAACTTGTGGCTACACCTTC.

The chain is built from TRBV6-4 and TRBJ2-3; 12 nucleotides align to TRBD2. The CDR3 runs to 17 residues. The germline V gene has CDR1 MRHNA and CDR2 SNTAGT. Trimming took 0 bases from V and 3 from J; bases not matched to a gene: 4. The CDR3 nucleotides read TGTGCCAGCAGTGACTCGACCGGACTAGCGGGGACAGATACGCAGTATTTT. Protein product: CASSDSTGLAGTDTQYF.

The V call is TRBV7-2, the J call TRBJ2-2; D may be TRBD2 (5 bases). The CDR3 length is 13 residues. V was cut by 6 bases and J by 5 bases, with 10 bases left in between. Germline V gene data show CDR1 as SGHTA and CDR2 as FQGNSA. The CDR3 loop is CASSRTGTGELFF. The CDR3 DNA reads TGTGCCAGCAGTCGGACGGGGACCGGGGAGCTGTTTTTT.

The J gene is TRBJ2-3, the V gene TRBV9; D is uncertain. The germline V gene encodes CDR1 SGDLS and CDR2 YYNGEE. The V gene lost 4 bases and the J gene lost 1 base, with 4 bases spanning the gap. This CDR3 region has 12 residues. Written as DNA, the CDR3 is TGTGCCAGCAGCTCTCGCACAGATACGCAGTATTTT. Translated: CASSSRTDTQYF.

The gene calls are TRBV6-4 and TRBJ2-1; maybe TRBD2 (6 bases). Per the germline V gene, CDR1 is MRHNA and CDR2 is SNTAGT. This CDR3 is built from 13 residues. V was clipped by 6 bases and J by 9 bases, with 15 bases between them. The CDR3 sequence: CASSFRKGGEQFF. CDR3 nucleotides: TGTGCCAGCAGCTTCCGAAAGGGAGGTGAGCAGTTCTTC.

The V and J genes are TRBV28 and TRBJ2-1; possibly TRBD1 for D (5 bases). CDR1 is MDHEN, CDR2 SYDVKM, per germline. The CDR3 is made up of 15 amino acids. Trimming removed 4 bases from V and 5 bases from J, with 15 bases in between. CDR3 nucleotide sequence: TGTGCCAGCAGTTGGGGCCTTGGGGTGCACAATGAGCAGTTCTTC. Amino acids: CASSWGLGVHNEQFF.

This sequence joins TRBV12-5 and TRBJ1-2, with 10 bases that match TRBD1. With V trimmed by 5 bases and J by 2 bases, 5 bases remained unmatched. The germline V gene encodes CDR1 LGHNT and CDR2 FRNRAP. The CDR3 contains 15 residues. The CDR3 DNA reads as TGTGCTAGTGGTCCCCGGACAGGGGGGAACTATGGCTACACCTTC. This encodes CASGPRTGGNYGYTF.

This chain uses TRBV4-1 with TRBJ2-3; 7 positions agree with TRBD2. V shed 4 bases, J shed 1 base, and the junction held 14 bases outside the gene matches. The CDR3 is made up of 18 amino acids. CDR1 is MGHRA and CDR2 is YSYEKL in the germline V gene. CDR3 protein: CASSRLRAERDRTDTQYF. DNA for the CDR3: TGCGCCAGCAGCCGACTCCGGGCCGAGCGGGACCGCACAGATACGCAGTATTTT.

This rearrangement joins TRBV14 to TRBJ2-1; D uncertain. V gave up 2 bases and J gave up 9 bases, with 17 bases separating them. CDR1 is SGHDN and CDR2 is FVKESK in the germline V gene. The CDR3 runs 15 residues. This CDR3 is CASSQPGSKITEQFF. CDR3 nucleotide sequence: TGTGCCAGCAGCCAACCGGGTAGTAAGATCACTGAGCAGTTCTTC.

This chain joins TRBV28 and TRBJ1-5; D remains ambiguous. Germline V gives CDR1 MDHEN, CDR2 SYDVKM. This CDR3 is 12 amino acids long. With 3 bases removed from V and 5 bases from J, the gap between germline ends came to 5 bases. CDR3 nucleotides: TGTGCCAGCAGTTTTTCCTATCAGCCCCAGCATTTT. Translating gives CASSFSYQPQHF.

The chain links TRBV11-1 to TRBJ2-7; TRBD1 matches at 9 bases. The CDR3 sequence is 14 residues long. The germline V gene encodes CDR1 SGHAT and CDR2 FQDESV (reference sequence). Germline trimming cut 5 bases from V and 2 bases from J; bases unmatched to any gene: 4. CDR3 sequence: CASSPGQGPYEQYF. CDR3 coding DNA: TGTGCCAGCAGCCCGGGACAGGGTCCCTACGAGCAGTACTTC. The complete variable domain, with remaining parts taken from reference TRBV11-1 and TRBJ2-7, reads EAEVAQSPRYKITEKSQAVAFWCDPISGHATLYWYRQILGQGPELLVQFQDESVVDDSQLPKDRFSAERLKGVDSTLKIQPAELGDSAMYLCASSPGQGPYEQYFGPGTRLTVT.

V is TRBV28 and J is TRBJ2-1; D may be TRBD1 (5 bases). The germline CDR1 and CDR2 sequences are MDHEN and SYDVKM. Trimming pared 4 bases from V and 0 bases from J, leaving 16 bases between. This CDR3 spans 17 amino acids. The CDR3 is CASSWGPVTSSYNEQFF. DNA for the CDR3: TGTGCCAGCAGTTGGGGCCCGGTGACAAGCTCCTACAATGAGCAGTTCTTC.

The chain has TRBV30 and TRBJ2-3, with 7 bases aligning to TRBD2. The CDR3 contains 15 residues. Germline V gives CDR1 GTSNPN, CDR2 SVGIG (reference sequence). V was pared by 0 bases and J by 2 bases, with 5 bases of the junction left unmatched. Here the CDR3 reads CAWSVLAEPTDTQYF. CDR3 in DNA: TGTGCCTGGAGTGTCCTAGCGGAACCCACAGATACGCAGTATTTT. Combining the CDR3 with reference TRBV30 and TRBJ2-3 gives the whole variable domain SQTIHQWPATLVQPVGSPLSLECTVEGTSNPNLYWYRQAAGRGLQLLFYSVGIGQISSEVPQNLSASRPQDRQFILSSKKLLLSDSGFYLCAWSVLAEPTDTQYFGPGTRLTVL.

The CDR3 DNA reads TGTGCCAGCAGTTTAATAGAAGGGGGGGACTACGAGCAGTACTTC. Translated, it gives CASSLIEGGDYEQYF. This chain connects TRBV27 to TRBJ2-7, with a weak D call TRBD2 (7 bases). Germline CDR1 is MNHEY and CDR2 is SMNVEV (reference sequence). The CDR3 has 15 amino acids. V was cut by 2 bases and J by 3 bases, with 14 bases left in between.

The chain has TRBV27 and TRBJ1-1; 9 nucleotides match TRBD1. In germline, CDR1 is MNHEY, CDR2 SMNVEV (reference sequence). V lost 5 bases to trimming and J lost 3 bases; unmatched junction nucleotides: 10. The CDR3 extends over 16 amino acids. The CDR3 loop is CASSRILGQGYTEAFF. Here the CDR3 DNA reads TGTGCCAGCAGTCGAATACTCGGACAGGGGTACACTGAAGCTTTCTTT.

The chain carries TRBV13 and TRBJ1-1, with a possible D match to TRBD1 (5 bases). V shed 1 base and J shed 2 bases, with 11 bases lying between them. Germline V gene sequence: CDR1 PRHDT, CDR2 FYEKMQ (reference sequence). There are 15 residues in the CDR3. CDR3 loop: CASSLAWGGNTEAFF. CDR3 nucleotide sequence: TGTGCCAGCAGCTTAGCCTGGGGGGGTAACACTGAAGCTTTCTTT.

The J gene is TRBJ1-6, the V gene TRBV28; 9 bases map to TRBD1. V shed 4 bases and J 10 bases; nucleotides not matched to a gene: 8. CDR3 size: 15 residues. The germline V gene encodes CDR1 MDHEN and CDR2 SYDVKM. CDR3 DNA sequence: TGTGCCAGCAGTTCCGGGACAGGGTGGAACTCACCCCTCCACTTT. Translating gives CASSSGTGWNSPLHF.

The chain employs TRBV6-1 and TRBJ2-2; D remains unclear. Deletions cut 6 bases from V and 4 bases from J, with 6 bases between. CDR1 and CDR2 from the germline V gene are MNHNS and SASEGT. The CDR3 extends over 12 amino acids. The CDR3 loop reads CASSPLTGELFF. The CDR3 DNA sequence: TGTGCCAGCAGCCCCCTCACCGGGGAGCTGTTTTTT.